The 24 T cell receptor beta chains presented below share a single source sample, sequenced in a study of Graves' ophthalmopathy and Graves' hyperthyroidism. Amplifying from RNA transcripts, the study obtained TCR beta CDR3 regions. Second-round multiplex PCR came after first-round RT-PCR with HTBI primers. Each CDR3 protein gets one entry after TCRdb re-called the multiplex PCR reads with MiXCR. The sample has 1 million to 1.3 million distinct CDR3 sequences; about 38% are singletons. The source material was peripheral blood or thyroid tissue (not recorded which). The receptors stem from an adult man with Graves' hyperthyroidism.

This clonotype was observed at least ten times. The chain recombines TRBV20-1 with TRBJ1-5; 7 nucleotides align to TRBD1. The CDR3 covers 15 residues. Germline CDR1 DFQATT, CDR2 SNEGSKA (reference sequence). Germline trimming cut 1 base from V and 7 bases from J; bases unmatched to any gene: 10. CDR3: CSARATGALGQPQHF. CDR3 nucleotide sequence: TGCAGTGCTAGAGCTACAGGGGCCTTGGGGCAGCCCCAGCATTTT.

Only one count was recorded for this clonotype. The chain joins TRBV20-1 to TRBJ2-5; 10 nucleotides agree with TRBD1. The germline V gene has CDR1 DFQATT and CDR2 SNEGSKA (reference sequence). Germline trimming cut 6 bases from V and 5 bases from J; bases unmatched to any gene: 3. This CDR3 is 12 amino acids long. The CDR3 sequence: CSAGTGVETQYF. The CDR3 region has the DNA TGCAGTGCGGGGACAGGGGTTGAGACCCAGTACTTC.

The chain recombines TRBV4-1 with TRBJ1-2; the D is unclear. The V end lost 1 base, the J end lost 4 bases, and 10 bases lay between the germline ends. Per germline, CDR1 MGHRA and CDR2 YSYEKL. CDR3 length: 14 amino acids. The CDR3 coding sequence is TGCGCCAGCAGCCAAGGCCGGGCCATCTATGGCTACACCTTC. Translated, it gives CASSQGRAIYGYTF.

The chain uses TRBV20-1 and TRBJ2-7; D uncertain. V lost 4 bases and J 4 bases, leaving 17 bases between the germline ends. The CDR3 is 14 amino acids. The V gene's germline CDR1 is DFQATT and CDR2 SNEGSKA (reference sequence). CDR3 coding DNA: TGCAGTGCTAAGAAGCCCCATCGGGTTTACGAGCAGTACTTC. This translates into CSAKKPHRVYEQYF.

The chain employs TRBV5-1 and TRBJ2-2, with no clear D. Trimming took 3 bases from V and 1 from J, leaving 7 bases between them. This CDR3 region has 14 residues. Germline V lookup: CDR1 SGHRS, CDR2 YFSETQ. This CDR3 is CASSYNRNTGELFF. The DNA of the CDR3 is TGCGCCAGCAGCTACAACAGGAACACCGGGGAGCTGTTTTTT.

J is TRBJ2-7 and V is TRBV4-2; D possibly corresponds to TRBD2 (5 bases). Trimming removed 0 bases at V and 6 bases at J, with 12 bases between. Looked up from germline, CDR1 is LGHNA and CDR2 is YNFKEQ. The CDR3 is 14 amino acids. The CDR3 protein is CASSQDTEVGEQYF. CDR3 DNA: TGTGCCAGCAGCCAAGATACGGAGGTGGGCGAGCAGTACTTC.

The V gene is TRBV2, the J gene TRBJ1-1; TRBD1 agrees at 8 bases. Germline CDR1 reads SNHLY; CDR2 reads FYNNEI. The ends lost 10 bases at V and 2 bases at J; junction bases unmatched: 6. The CDR3 covers 13 residues. Here the CDR3 reads CAMTGDKNTEAFF. CDR3 nucleotides: TGTGCCATGACAGGGGACAAAAACACTGAAGCTTTCTTT.

As to this clonotype: Mismatch with germline at one junction end may stem from a read error. This chain joins TRBV7-9 and TRBJ2-6; tentative D call: TRBD2 (6 bases). The CDR3 extends over 14 amino acids. CDR1 is SEHNR and CDR2 is FQNEAQ in the germline V gene (reference sequence). CDR3 sequence (DNA): TGTGCCAGCAGCCAAGATTGGGGGGACAACGTCCTGACTTTC. It specifies CASSQDWGDNVLTF.

The V call is TRBV7-3, the J call TRBJ2-3, with D possibly called TRBD1 or TRBD2 (6 bases each). Trimming cost V 5 bases and J 3 bases, with 12 bases left between them. From germline, CDR1 is SGHTA and CDR2 FQGTGA. This CDR3 has 14 amino acids. The CDR3 region is CASSVQGRTDTQYF. In DNA, the CDR3 is TGTGCCAGCAGCGTGCAGGGGAGGACAGATACGCAGTATTTT.

The chain uses TRBV19 and TRBJ1-6, with a tentative D call TRBD1 (6 bases). The CDR3 spans 17 residues. Germline V gene data show CDR1 as LNHDA and CDR2 as SQIVND (reference sequence). Trimming pared 3 bases from V and 10 bases from J, leaving 22 bases between. The CDR3 sequence is CASSITGAQKAWSPLHF. CDR3 nucleotides: TGTGCCAGTAGTATCACGGGGGCCCAGAAGGCGTGGTCACCCCTCCACTTT. Drawing the rest from reference TRBV19 and TRBJ1-6, the complete variable domain is DGGITQSPKYLFRKEGQNVTLSCEQNLNHDAMYWYRQDPGQGLRLIYYSQIVNDFQKGDIAEGYSVSREKKESFPLTVTSAQKNPTAFYLCASSITGAQKAWSPLHFGNGTRLTVT.

This rearrangement joins TRBV29-1 to TRBJ2-5; 10 bases are a match to TRBD1. Germline trimming cut 8 bases from V and 11 bases from J; bases unmatched to any gene: 11. Germline V lookup: CDR1 SQVTM, CDR2 ANQGSEA. The CDR3 consists of 12 residues. The CDR3 here is CSSRTGGGEQYF. The CDR3 nucleotides read TGCAGCTCCCGGACAGGGGGTGGGGAGCAGTACTTC.

The rearrangement joins TRBV12-3 or TRBV12-4 to TRBJ1-5; no definite D call. The CDR3 has 14 residues. Trimming pared 5 bases from V and 0 bases from J, leaving 8 bases between. In nucleotides, the CDR3 is TGTGCCAGCAGTACACTGTATAGCAATCAGCCCCAGCATTTT. It codes for CASSTLYSNQPQHF.

The chain employs TRBV7-3 and TRBJ1-2, with a possible D match to TRBD1 (6 bases). Looked up from germline, CDR1 is SGHTA and CDR2 is FQGTGA. The CDR3 has 15 residues. V lost 4 bases to trimming and J lost 5 bases, with 17 bases between them. Here the CDR3 reads CASSSQGEALYGYTF. The CDR3 region has the DNA TGTGCCAGCAGCTCACAGGGCGAAGCCCTTTATGGCTACACCTTC.

This clonotype was detected a few times. This rearrangement joins TRBV4-1 to TRBJ2-7; maybe TRBD1 (5 bases). The CDR3 has 15 residues. V lost 1 base and J 2 bases, leaving 12 bases between the germline ends. In germline, CDR1 is MGHRA, CDR2 YSYEKL. The CDR3 DNA reads TGCGCCAGCAGCCAAGGGCAGGACAAGGCCTACGAGCAGTACTTC. As protein: CASSQGQDKAYEQYF.

Ten or more counts support this clonotype. This chain links TRBV15 with TRBJ2-7, with D possibly being TRBD1 (5 bases). CDR1 and CDR2 from the germline V gene are LNHNV and YYDKDF (reference sequence). V was cut by 2 bases and J by 0 bases, with 14 bases left in between. The CDR3 has 16 residues. CDR3 sequence: CATSRQVGHNSYEQYF. Written as DNA, the CDR3 is TGTGCCACCAGCAGACAGGTGGGGCATAACTCCTACGAGCAGTACTTC.

There are many counts of this clonotype. This chain uses TRBV20-1 with TRBJ1-3; tentatively, D is TRBD1 (6 bases). The germline gives CDR1 DFQATT, CDR2 SNEGSKA (reference sequence). The CDR3 totals 14 residues. Trimming removed 5 bases at V and 0 bases at J, with 11 bases between. The DNA for the CDR3 is TGCAGTGCTTACACGGGACACTCTGGAAACACCATATATTTT. This sequence encodes CSAYTGHSGNTIYF.

This clonotype has at least ten counts. The rearrangement joins TRBV5-4 to TRBJ1-2; 8 nucleotides align to TRBD1. Germline loops: CDR1 SGHNT, CDR2 YYREEE (reference sequence). J lost 6 bases, V lost 0 bases, and 7 bases had no gene match. CDR3 length: 15 residues. The CDR3 is CASSLASQGADGYTF. CDR3 coding DNA: TGTGCCAGCAGCTTGGCGTCGCAGGGGGCTGATGGCTACACCTTC.

Comment on this clonotype: A much larger clone sits a single nucleotide away, making a read error possible. The chain employs TRBV20-1 and TRBJ2-7; no clear D. This CDR3 comprises 12 residues. Germline values: CDR1 DFQATT, CDR2 SNEGSKA (reference sequence). CDR3 region: CSASPATYEHYF. In DNA, the CDR3 is TGCAGTGCTAGCCCAGCCACCTACGAGCACTACTTC.

This clonotype appeared many times. The J gene is TRBJ2-5, the V gene TRBV25-1, with D hard to call. The germline CDR1 and CDR2 sequences are MGHDK and SYGVNS. CDR3 length: 13 residues. Trimming took off 7 bases at V and 5 bases at J, with 14 bases between the two ends. The CDR3 DNA follows: TGTGCCAGCACAACGTTCCAATTGGAGACCCAGTACTTC. This gives the protein CASTTFQLETQYF. The full variable domain, with the rest looked up from reference TRBV25-1 and TRBJ2-5, is EADIYQTPRYLVIGTGKKITLECSQTMGHDKMYWYQQDPGMELHLIHYSYGVNSTEKGDLSSESTVSRIRTEHFPLTLESARPSHTSQYLCASTTFQLETQYFGPGTRLLVL.

This clonotype was seen ten or more times. This sequence joins TRBV19 and TRBJ2-5; D may be TRBD1 or TRBD2 (5 bases each). CDR1 LNHDA and CDR2 SQIVND come from the germline V gene (reference sequence). CDR3 size: 12 residues. V gave up 11 bases and J gave up 5 bases, with 15 bases separating them. CDR3 sequence reads: CAASGRGETQYF. CDR3 sequence (DNA): TGTGCCGCTTCAGGGCGAGGGGAGACCCAGTACTTC. Full variable domain (missing parts from reference TRBV19 and TRBJ2-5): DGGITQSPKYLFRKEGQNVTLSCEQNLNHDAMYWYRQDPGQGLRLIYYSQIVNDFQKGDIAEGYSVSREKKESFPLTVTSAQKNPTAFYLCAASGRGETQYFGPGTRLLVL.

The chain employs TRBV29-1 and TRBJ2-7; 8 bases line up with TRBD2. Looked up from germline, CDR1 is SQVTM and CDR2 is ANQGSEA. This CDR3 region has 13 residues. Trimming at V came to 7 bases and at J to 6 bases, leaving 11 bases not matched to a gene. CDR3 nucleotide sequence: TGCAGCGCCGGACAGCGGGGGATGGGCGAGCAGTACTTC. Protein product: CSAGQRGMGEQYF.

This clonotype was detected ten times or more. The CDR3 reads CSATLSYEQYF. CDR3 in DNA: TGCAGTGCTACCCTCTCCTACGAGCAGTACTTC. The V and J genes are TRBV20-1 and TRBJ2-7; D gene unclear. The CDR3 is 11 residues long. Trimming cost V 4 bases and J 0 bases, with 4 bases left between them. Germline CDR1 reads DFQATT; CDR2 reads SNEGSKA (reference sequence).

This clonotype appeared many times. The chain has TRBV2 and TRBJ1-1; perhaps TRBD1 as D (5 bases). Per the germline V gene, CDR1 is SNHLY and CDR2 is FYNNEI. Trimming took 2 bases from V and 11 from J, leaving 15 bases between them. This CDR3 has 13 amino acids. Written as DNA, the CDR3 is TGTGCCAGCAGTGAACGGGTACAGGTGGGGGCTTTCTTT. This sequence encodes CASSERVQVGAFF.

V usage is TRBV4-2 and J usage is TRBJ2-6; D assignment may be TRBD1 or TRBD2 (5 bases each). The germline V and J ends were trimmed by 1 base and 0 bases, with 16 bases remaining between them. The CDR3 covers 19 residues. Germline loops: CDR1 LGHNA, CDR2 YNFKEQ. The CDR3 DNA reads TGTGCCAGCAGCCAAGTTATGTGGGCGAGGGGCTCTGGGGCCAACGTCCTGACTTTC. Amino acid sequence: CASSQVMWARGSGANVLTF.